Reported below is one T cell receptor (beta chain). Its antigen remains unknown. Produced via immunoSEQ multiplex PCR; TCRdb's table is partial and in-frame only. This table has under 35,000 clones, about nine tenths appearing once. The CDR3 contains 14 residues. V lost 0 bases and J 3 bases, leaving 9 bases between the germline ends. Germline V gene sequence: CDR1 SGHRS, CDR2 YFSETQ. The entry originates in a study of T cells in localized non-small cell lung cancer. Findings of the study overall: Density of T cells in blood, when higher, went with longer overall survival. Heterogeneity is still possible, as just one tumor region was sequenced. Median approximately 50 top-100 tumor clones were shared with paired adjacent lung. The highest T cell clonality was in uninvolved adjacent lung, above tumor.

This sequence joins TRBV5-1 and TRBJ1-1; D is possibly TRBD1 (5 bases). The sequence was obtained from a woman between 40 and 69 years old with stage III lung adenocarcinoma. Sequenced material: peripheral blood mononuclear cells, taken before any cancer treatment. The CDR3 region is CASSLEGPHTEAFF. CDR3 sequence (DNA): TGCGCCAGCAGCTTGGAGGGACCGCACACTGAAGCTTTCTTT. The whole variable domain, filled in from reference TRBV5-1 and TRBJ1-1, reads KAGVTQTPRYLIKTRGQQVTLSCSPISGHRSVSWYQQTPGQGLQFLFEYFSETQRNKGNFPGRFSGRQFSNSRSEMNVSTLELGDSALYLCASSLEGPHTEAFFGQGTRLTVV.